This record concerns one T cell receptor beta chain sequence. The specificity of this receptor is unknown. No quality values exist for individual bases; no much larger clone is one base distant. This sample was taken from a study of beta chain features in type 1 diabetes (dated by TCRdb to 2017 to 2018). Context from the whole study: Mean age, gender distribution, total cell number and subset yield did not differ between patients and healthy donors. In the study, recently diagnosed type 1 diabetes patients and matched healthy donors were compared on the TCRB repertoires of their sorted circulating CD4+ T cell subsets. Regulatory and stem cell-like memory subsets were isolated from only 8 patients and about 8 healthy donors, whereas naive and central memory subsets came from all 28 donors. A total of around 110,000,000 sorted cells were examined across all samples, and RNA yield correlated strongly with the number of cells per subset.

All of the isolated RNA was reverse transcribed with the High Capacity cDNA Reverse Transcription Kit, so expressed TCRB transcripts were sequenced. Deep immunoSEQ sequencing was performed on naive, central memory and regulatory T cell samples, with an average of roughly 3.6 million total reads per sample. Sorted cells were lysed in RLT buffer, and RNA was extracted using DNase-treated RNeasy Micro or Mini kits according to cell number. Each cell subset was processed on its own to prevent cross-contamination, while patient and healthy donor samples were processed together. The immunoSEQ multiplex PCR was used to amplify TCRB sequences from cDNA, yielding 87-bp fragments that span the CDR3 region. Sequencing of the amplicons was performed on the Illumina HiSeq platform. Regarding the original processing steps: PCR bias was corrected computationally using synthetic template baselines, and reads within Hamming distance 2 were collapsed, with unmergeable singletons discarded. Reads were aligned against IMGT so that V, D and J genes, CDR3 length and insertions or deletions at six rearrangement sites could be assigned. Within each subset, clonotype counts were normalized to the number of sorted cells before true diversity and Gini coefficients were calculated with the tcR R package. The overlap coefficient, calculated on TCRB nucleotide sequences, was used to measure repertoire sharing. Out-of-frame TCRB sequences from naive cells were analyzed as a proxy for the pre-selection repertoire. As stored in TCRdb, this immuneACCESS dataset retains in-frame rearrangements with V and J assigned. A fraction of the clones does not appear; measured against another copy, unresolved V genes explain less than half of the discrepancy, and the remainder lacks a known reason. V and J calls plus clone size are reproduced from that table; the DNA served to infer D and trimming. For this sample there are fewer than 250,000 clones; about 63% appear just once. Approximately 0.053% of the sample belongs to the ten largest clones.

The V end gives up 5 bases and the J end 4 bases, leaving 6 bases in the junction not matched to a gene. Reading from cysteine to phenylalanine, the CDR3 counts 15 amino acids. Left in the record is the CDR3 DNA by itself, 45 bases read in frame from the first base. Looking up the germline V gene (reference sequence) yields CDR1 MNHEY and CDR2 SMNVEV. Each donor gave one peripheral blood draw, roughly 0.12 L on average, collected into heparinised tubes. Naive, central memory, regulatory and stem cell-like memory CD4+ T cells were sorted on a BD FACSAria II using a panel including CD45RO, CCR7, CD25, CD127, CD95 and CD27. Every sorted population had a purity above 95%. Right away, PBMCs were isolated by Lymphoprep density gradient centrifugation and were stained directly, with no culture step. Samples were stained and sorted in pairs, with one healthy donor and one patient per experiment, so that batch effects were minimized.

Here is what the overall study found, with its caveats: Sequencing cDNA rather than genomic DNA could over-represent highly expressing activated cells, although activation and CD3 levels did not differ between groups. Only small numbers of individuals were included in the HLA sub-analyses, which left unresolved whether HLA type had any influence on TCRB rearrangement. Patients with type 1 diabetes made fewer insertions and deleted more nucleotides at VDJ recombination sites, implying thymic rearrangement abnormalities. Naive, central memory and regulatory TCRB repertoires appeared to be more similar among patients than among healthy donors. A moderate but significant shortening of TCRB CDR3 length was observed in type 1 diabetes patients in all four CD4+ subsets. PCR may preferentially amplify shorter templates, but because patient and control samples were amplified and corrected together, any resulting skew would affect both groups equally.

The rearranged segments are TRBV27 and TRBJ2-2; 8 bases in the junction line up with TRBD1. The TCR originated in a man aged 25-45 years in good health. Sequencing input: naive CD4+ T cells from blood. Interpreted using the paper, the cell subset or site label stands for: true naive CD4+ T cells. The CDR3 loop reads CASSPGQGFTGELFF. The nucleotide sequence is TGTGCCAGCAGTCCCGGACAGGGTTTCACCGGGGAGCTGTTTTTT.